The T cell receptor (beta chain) under discussion was sequenced for a study of identical twins. The CDR3 runs 16 residues. Germline V gene sequence: CDR1 MDHEN, CDR2 SYDVKM. V dropped 3 bases and J dropped 5 bases, with 17 bases sitting between them. Healthy Caucasian donors formed the entire cohort. Worth noting for this clonotype: Its antigen is unknown.

Study findings and constraints: For cord blood, abundant beta clonotypes had fewer insertions, unlike memory repertoires, which showed none.

After template switching added a universal primer site, the resulting cDNA carried unique molecular identifiers. Each CDR3 protein gets one entry after TCRdb re-called the 5' RACE reads with MiXCR. The sample lists some 500,000 distinct CDR3 sequences, 14% occurring once. The sample was also reused in another study, on yellow fever vaccine responses in identical twins. From that study: Twins reportedly appeared to share part of their vaccine T cell response while keeping part individual.

The sequenced material came from CD4+ T cells sorted from blood. The gene calls are TRBV28 and TRBJ2-1, with D maybe TRBD1 (5 bases). The receptor comes from a woman aged 18-29 years in good health. The CDR3 nucleotides are TGTGCCAGCAGTTTTGCCCTAGGGGTCAGGGACAATGAGCAGTTCTTC. It yields the protein CASSFALGVRDNEQFF.